The 32 T cell receptor beta chains in this list originate from one sample, sequenced in a study of PD-1 blockade in classical Hodgkin lymphoma. After autologous stem cell transplantation all patients relapsed, and prior brentuximab vedotin exposure differed between cohorts. The repertoire was sequenced with immunoSEQ multiplex PCR; TCRdb's copy has only in-frame clones and lacks some. The sample consists of about 110,000 clones, 80% to 90% of them appearing once. Sequences were derived from peripheral blood mononuclear cells (PBMCs), sampled before the second cycle of nivolumab. The receptors stem from a human donor with classical Hodgkin lymphoma.

The J gene is TRBJ1-1, the V gene TRBV5-4; D is unresolved. This CDR3 region has 14 residues. The ends were cut back, 1 base at V and 0 bases at J, with 7 bases in the middle. The germline V gene has CDR1 SGHNT and CDR2 YYREEE (reference sequence). The CDR3 here is CASSLFQVNTEAFF. As DNA, the CDR3 is TGTGCCAGCAGCTTGTTTCAGGTGAACACTGAAGCTTTCTTT. The full variable domain, with the rest looked up from reference TRBV5-4 and TRBJ1-1, is ETGVTQSPTHLIKTRGQQVTLRCSSQSGHNTVSWYQQALGQGPQFIFQYYREEENGRGNFPPRFSGLQFPNYSSELNVNALELDDSALYLCASSLFQVNTEAFFGQGTRLTVV.

The CDR3 sequence: CASSGTSGSSYEQYF. Written as DNA, the CDR3 is TGTGCCAGCAGTGGTACTAGCGGAAGCTCCTACGAGCAGTACTTC. The chain carries TRBV25-1 and TRBJ2-7; 8 bases match TRBD2. J gave up 0 bases and V 4 bases, and 5 bases lay outside the gene matches. The CDR3 length is 15 residues. The germline V gene encodes CDR1 MGHDK and CDR2 SYGVNS.

The chain links TRBV6-1 to TRBJ1-5; D is ambiguous. Germline assignment: CDR1 MNHNS and CDR2 SASEGT. The V gene lost 2 bases and the J gene lost 6 bases, with 8 bases spanning the gap. CDR3 length equals 13 residues. CDR3 sequence: CASSEKGSQPQHF. The CDR3 nucleotides are TGTGCCAGCAGTGAAAAGGGCTCTCAGCCCCAGCATTTT.

The chain couples TRBV28 to TRBJ2-7; D possibly corresponds to TRBD2 (6 bases). V was cut by 5 bases and J by 4 bases, with 12 bases left in between. CDR3 length equals 13 residues. Germline CDR1 reads MDHEN; CDR2 reads SYDVKM. The CDR3 region has the DNA TGTGCCAGCAGTCCATTAGCGGTTTACGAGCAGTACTTC. Its protein is CASSPLAVYEQYF.

This chain uses TRBV2 with TRBJ1-2, with D uncertain. Germline assignment: CDR1 SNHLY and CDR2 FYNNEI. The CDR3 has 12 amino acids. The V end lost 8 bases, the J end lost 8 bases, and 15 bases lay between the germline ends. The CDR3 reads CASWAPLAGYTF. CDR3 DNA sequence: TGTGCCAGCTGGGCCCCCCTGGCAGGCTACACCTTC. Complete variable domain (other parts from reference TRBV2 and TRBJ1-2): EPEVTQTPSHQVTQMGQEVILRCVPISNHLYFYWYRQILGQKVEFLVSFYNNEISEKSEIFDDQFSVERPDGSNFTLKIRSTKLEDSAMYFCASWAPLAGYTFGSGTRLTVV.

This clone was detected only once. This chain uses TRBV11-2 with TRBJ2-7, with 9 bases fitting TRBD1. This CDR3 region has 14 residues. Germline assignment: CDR1 SGHAT and CDR2 FQNNGV. The junction had 2 bases not matched to a gene; V was cut back by 3 bases and J by 2 bases. For the CDR3, the DNA is TGTGCCAGCAGCTTCCGGGACAGGGCCTACGAGCAGTACTTC. Translating gives CASSFRDRAYEQYF.

The chain employs TRBV10-3 and TRBJ2-1; 8 bases line up with TRBD1. The CDR3 runs to 16 residues. V shed 8 bases and J 7 bases; nucleotides not matched to a gene: 16. Germline values: CDR1 ENHRY, CDR2 SYGVKD. CDR3 sequence: CAIFWWSGGDLNEQFF. The CDR3 DNA sequence: TGTGCCATCTTCTGGTGGTCAGGGGGCGATTTGAATGAGCAGTTCTTC.

This clone was seen a single time. V gene TRBV29-1 combines with J gene TRBJ2-7, with TRBD2 matching 10 bases. The trim removed 5 bases at V and 0 bases at J, leaving 1 base unmatched. Germline V gene data show CDR1 as SQVTM and CDR2 as ANQGSEA. The CDR3 length is 13 residues. The CDR3 DNA reads TGCAGCGTTTCTAGCGGGGGCTCCTACGAGCAGTACTTC. This sequence encodes CSVSSGGSYEQYF.

The gene calls are TRBV18 and TRBJ2-7; D is perhaps TRBD1 (6 bases). The germline V and J ends were trimmed by 5 bases and 5 bases, with 19 bases remaining between them. CDR1 is KGHSH, CDR2 LQKENI, per germline. This CDR3 comprises 15 residues. CDR3 loop: CASSSSGVSEHEQYF. Here the CDR3 DNA reads TGTGCCAGCTCATCCTCAGGGGTTTCTGAGCACGAGCAGTACTTC.

This clone was recorded once. J is TRBJ1-5 and V is TRBV30, with D unclear. Germline lookup yields CDR1 GTSNPN and CDR2 SVGIG (reference sequence). The CDR3 length is 15 residues. Trimming pared 0 bases from V and 2 bases from J, leaving 11 bases between. CDR3 residues: CAWSVRGRGNQPQHF. In DNA, the CDR3 is TGTGCCTGGAGTGTACGAGGAAGGGGCAATCAGCCCCAGCATTTT.

The rearrangement uses TRBV18 and TRBJ2-5, with TRBD2 as a possible D gene (5 bases). V was clipped by 6 bases and J by 5 bases, with 16 bases between them. Germline CDR1 reads KGHSH; CDR2 reads LQKENI. The CDR3 is 14 amino acids. CDR3: CASSLVSTGETQYF. CDR3 nucleotide sequence: TGTGCCAGCTCTCTTGTCTCAACGGGGGAGACCCAGTACTTC. The full variable domain, with the rest looked up from reference TRBV18 and TRBJ2-5, is NAGVMQNPRHLVRRRGQEARLRCSPMKGHSHVYWYRQLPEEGLKFMVYLQKENIIDESGMPKERFSAEFPKEGPSILRIQQVVRGDSAAYFCASSLVSTGETQYFGPGTRLLVL.

This clone was seen a single time. This sequence joins TRBV15 and TRBJ2-1; no firm D call. CDR3 length equals 14 residues. Germline assignment: CDR1 LNHNV and CDR2 YYDKDF (reference sequence). V was shortened by 0 bases and J by 6 bases, with 9 bases between the two germline ends. The CDR3 sequence is CATSRDGIGNEQFF. CDR3 DNA sequence: TGTGCCACCAGCAGAGATGGAATCGGCAATGAGCAGTTCTTC.

The gene calls are TRBV19 and TRBJ1-2, with TRBD1 matching over 9 bases. Trimming at V came to 3 bases and at J to 4 bases, leaving 6 bases not matched to a gene. The CDR3 has 15 amino acids. CDR1 is LNHDA, CDR2 SQIVND, per germline (reference sequence). Here the CDR3 reads CASSIRDRDPYGYTF. As DNA, the CDR3 is TGTGCCAGTAGTATCCGGGACAGGGACCCCTATGGCTACACCTTC. Full variable domain (rest looked up from reference TRBV19 and TRBJ1-2): DGGITQSPKYLFRKEGQNVTLSCEQNLNHDAMYWYRQDPGQGLRLIYYSQIVNDFQKGDIAEGYSVSREKKESFPLTVTSAQKNPTAFYLCASSIRDRDPYGYTFGSGTRLTVV.

The chain employs TRBV5-6 and TRBJ1-4; D gene uncertain. The CDR3 contains 12 residues. Trimming shortened V by 0 bases and J by 10 bases, and 7 bases separated the two germline ends. Per the germline V gene, CDR1 is SGHDT and CDR2 is YYEEEE. CDR3 nucleotide sequence: TGTGCCAGCAGCTTGGGGCGGGCAAAACTGTTTTTT. Its translation is CASSLGRAKLFF.

The chain is built from TRBV25-1 and TRBJ1-5; D may be TRBD1 (6 bases). Germline V gene sequence: CDR1 MGHDK, CDR2 SYGVNS. V was clipped by 1 base and J by 5 bases, with 12 bases between them. The CDR3 has 15 residues. This CDR3 is CASSESQGTHQPQHF. The CDR3 nucleotides are TGTGCCAGCAGTGAATCCCAGGGGACTCATCAGCCCCAGCATTTT.

The rearrangement joins TRBV4-1 to TRBJ1-1; the D gene is possibly TRBD1 (5 bases). V dropped 4 bases and J dropped 1 base, with 13 bases sitting between them. The CDR3 covers 15 residues. Germline CDR1 reads MGHRA; CDR2 reads YSYEKL. For the CDR3, the DNA is TGCGCCAGCAGCCGAGGGACGGATGGGAACACTGAAGCTTTCTTT. This encodes CASSRGTDGNTEAFF.

This chain links TRBV19 with TRBJ2-1, with 7 nucleotides matching TRBD2. The CDR3 runs to 14 residues. CDR1 is LNHDA, CDR2 SQIVND, per germline (reference sequence). The junction had 10 bases not matched to a gene; V was cut back by 8 bases and J by 6 bases. CDR3 amino acids: CASWEGLGANEQFF. The CDR3 DNA follows: TGTGCCAGTTGGGAGGGCCTTGGGGCCAATGAGCAGTTCTTC.

The chain has TRBV7-2 and TRBJ2-1; 7 bases are shared with TRBD1. The V segment lost 5 bases and the J segment 8 bases; nucleotides outside the gene matches: 9. The length of the CDR3 is 14 residues. The germline V gene has CDR1 SGHTA and CDR2 FQGNSA. The CDR3 DNA sequence: TGTGCCAGCAGCATTGGACAGGCGAGCGATGAGCAGTTCTTC. This translates into CASSIGQASDEQFF.

This rearrangement joins TRBV4-1 to TRBJ2-7; D possibly corresponds to TRBD1 (6 bases). CDR1 and CDR2 (germline): MGHRA, YSYEKL. CDR3 length: 17 amino acids. Trimming stripped 3 bases from V and 2 bases from J, with 20 bases between. For the CDR3, the DNA is TGCGCCAGCAGCCAGGTTATCGGACAGAGTTTAACCTACGAGCAGTACTTC. Translating it yields CASSQVIGQSLTYEQYF.

The chain carries TRBV4-3 and TRBJ2-7; TRBD2 aligns across 7 bases. CDR1 and CDR2 (germline): LGHNA, YSLEER. V shed 4 bases, J shed 0 bases, and the junction held 6 bases outside the gene matches. The CDR3 runs to 15 residues. CDR3 region: CASSPTSASSYEQYF. CDR3 coding DNA: TGCGCCAGCAGCCCAACTAGCGCATCCTCCTACGAGCAGTACTTC.

Notes on this clone: The junction departs from the called germline gene at one end, perhaps through a read error. This sequence joins TRBV27 and TRBJ2-1; 8 nucleotides line up with TRBD2. The CDR3 contains 13 residues. Looked up from germline, CDR1 is MNHEY and CDR2 is SMNVEV (reference sequence). For the CDR3, the DNA is TGTGCCAGCAGTCAATATACCAGCGGGAGTATGGTCTTC. Amino acid sequence: CASSQYTSGSMVF.

The J gene is TRBJ2-1, the V gene TRBV29-1; the match to TRBD2 covers 7 bases. In germline, CDR1 is SQVTM, CDR2 ANQGSEA. V lost 6 bases and J lost 4; bases outside the gene matches: 9. The CDR3 consists of 14 residues. CDR3: CSVRTRRIYNEQFF. In DNA, the CDR3 is TGCAGCGTACGGACTAGACGCATTTACAATGAGCAGTTCTTC.

The chain couples TRBV6-4 to TRBJ2-1; D might be TRBD2 (5 bases). V was trimmed by 3 bases and J by 7 bases, leaving 13 bases between them. Looked up from germline, CDR1 is MRHNA and CDR2 is SNTAGT. The CDR3 covers 14 residues. The DNA of the CDR3 is TGTGCCAGCAGTGAGGGCGGGTCGAGGAATGAGCAGTTCTTC. Amino acid sequence: CASSEGGSRNEQFF.

This clone has only one observation. This chain links TRBV19 with TRBJ2-7; 9 positions match TRBD1. V trimming: 5 bases; J trimming: 4 bases; junction bases outside the gene matches: 9. The germline gives CDR1 LNHDA, CDR2 SQIVND (reference sequence). The CDR3 consists of 15 residues. For the CDR3, the DNA is TGTGCCAGTAGTGCGGGGACAGGGTTTTTGTACGAGCAGTACTTC. This translates into CASSAGTGFLYEQYF.

The J gene is TRBJ1-5, the V gene TRBV5-6; the match to TRBD1 covers 10 bases. The CDR3 covers 14 residues. Per the germline V gene, CDR1 is SGHDT and CDR2 is YYEEEE. Trimming took 3 bases from V and 7 from J; bases not matched to a gene: 4. The CDR3 bases are TGTGCCAGCAGCTCAGGACAGGGGGGACAGCCCCAGCATTTT. Its protein product is CASSSGQGGQPQHF.

CDR3: CASSQDSVGNQPQHF. The CDR3 region has the DNA TGTGCCAGCAGCCAAGATAGCGTCGGCAATCAGCCCCAGCATTTT. The chain recombines TRBV4-2 with TRBJ1-5; no definite D call. The germline V and J ends were trimmed by 0 bases and 2 bases, with 8 bases remaining between them. The germline V gene has CDR1 LGHNA and CDR2 YNFKEQ. This CDR3 has 15 amino acids.

The chain is built from TRBV5-1 and TRBJ2-5; a possible D gene is TRBD2 (5 bases). The tail of the sequence fits TRBJ2-7 better, so the J call may be wrong. The CDR3 runs 14 residues. Germline-derived CDR1 and CDR2 are SGHRS and YFSETQ. CDR3 coding DNA: TGCGCCAGCAGCCCTAGCATATCGGATTACGAGCAGTACTTC. Protein product: CASSPSISDYEQYF.

The chain carries TRBV18 and TRBJ1-5, with D perhaps matching TRBD1 (5 bases). The germline V and J ends were trimmed by 3 bases and 7 bases, with 10 bases remaining between them. Per germline, CDR1 KGHSH and CDR2 LQKENI. The CDR3 has 13 residues. The CDR3 DNA reads TGTGCCAGCTCACCTGGGGGTGGGCAGCCCCAGCATTTT. Amino acid sequence: CASSPGGGQPQHF.

V usage is TRBV6-1 and J usage is TRBJ2-1; D not certain. V lost 2 bases, J lost 2 bases, and 10 bases lay in between. CDR3 size: 15 residues. In germline, CDR1 is MNHNS, CDR2 SASEGT. The chain's CDR3 is CASSEIAWAYNEQFF. The CDR3 nucleotides are TGTGCCAGCAGTGAAATCGCCTGGGCCTACAATGAGCAGTTCTTC.

The gene calls are TRBV30 and TRBJ1-6; D is possibly TRBD1 (5 bases). Germline loops: CDR1 GTSNPN, CDR2 SVGIG (reference sequence). The length of the CDR3 is 15 residues. Deletions cut 0 bases from V and 1 base from J, with 7 bases between. The CDR3 loop is CAWSVRGSYNSPLHF. Here the CDR3 DNA reads TGTGCCTGGAGTGTAAGGGGATCCTATAATTCACCCCTCCACTTT.

The rearrangement uses TRBV18 and TRBJ1-5; D unclear. CDR3 length: 16 residues. The germline CDR1 and CDR2 sequences are KGHSH and LQKENI. V was shortened by 2 bases and J by 2 bases, with 13 bases between the two germline ends. In nucleotides, the CDR3 is TGTGCCAGCTCACCATTCCCCATAGGAGGCAATCAGCCCCAGCATTTT. Translated: CASSPFPIGGNQPQHF.

The chain links TRBV6-5 to TRBJ1-1; D possibly corresponds to TRBD1 (5 bases). CDR3 length: 14 amino acids. Germline CDR1 is MNHEY and CDR2 is SVGAGI. V lost 8 bases to trimming and J lost 0 bases, with 13 bases between them. The CDR3 reads CASARQRMNTEAFF. Written as DNA, the CDR3 is TGTGCCAGCGCCCGACAGCGAATGAACACTGAAGCTTTCTTT.